This paragraph reports one TCR beta chain. Trimming cost V 0 bases and J 4 bases; bases outside gene matches: 9. Per germline, CDR1 LGHNA and CDR2 YSLEER. The CDR3 has 18 amino acids. These data come from a study of T cell changes during pregnancy in multiple sclerosis. Using immunoSEQ multiplex PCR, the repertoire was profiled, and TCRdb retains in-frame clones only, with some absent. The sample records more than 35,000 clones, around nine tenths being singletons. The TCR sequence derives from a female donor in good health, enrolled as a control in a pregnancy study. Sample: CD8+ T cells from peripheral blood mononuclear cells, taken after pregnancy. V usage is TRBV4-3 and J usage is TRBJ2-3, with TRBD2 identical over 11 bases. Written as DNA, the CDR3 is TGCGCCAGCAGCCAAGAGAGGGCTAGCGGGGGGAAGGCAGATACGCAGTATTTT. Its protein is CASSQERASGGKADTQYF.